This T cell receptor (beta chain) was identified during a study of cytomegalovirus exposure and HLA in healthy donors. CDR1 is SGHAT and CDR2 is FQDESV in the germline V gene (reference sequence). The CDR3 totals 15 residues. J lost 4 bases, V lost 4 bases, and 10 bases had no gene match. Study conclusions and caveats: Among TCR beta chains, those listed as cytomegalovirus-associated numbered about 160.

Generated by immunoSEQ multiplex PCR, the TCRdb table keeps only in-frame clones and is missing some. The repertoire holds around 56,000 clones, with roughly 89% as singletons. Concerning this clone: Its antigen is currently unknown.

This receptor was identified in a woman aged 18-29 years in good health and CMV-seronegative. The specimen sequenced was PBMCs. The chain uses TRBV11-1 and TRBJ2-7; 7 positions match TRBD1. DNA of the CDR3: TGTGCCAGCAGCTCCTTAACCGGGACAGCGTACGAGCAGTACTTC. Amino acid sequence: CASSSLTGTAYEQYF.